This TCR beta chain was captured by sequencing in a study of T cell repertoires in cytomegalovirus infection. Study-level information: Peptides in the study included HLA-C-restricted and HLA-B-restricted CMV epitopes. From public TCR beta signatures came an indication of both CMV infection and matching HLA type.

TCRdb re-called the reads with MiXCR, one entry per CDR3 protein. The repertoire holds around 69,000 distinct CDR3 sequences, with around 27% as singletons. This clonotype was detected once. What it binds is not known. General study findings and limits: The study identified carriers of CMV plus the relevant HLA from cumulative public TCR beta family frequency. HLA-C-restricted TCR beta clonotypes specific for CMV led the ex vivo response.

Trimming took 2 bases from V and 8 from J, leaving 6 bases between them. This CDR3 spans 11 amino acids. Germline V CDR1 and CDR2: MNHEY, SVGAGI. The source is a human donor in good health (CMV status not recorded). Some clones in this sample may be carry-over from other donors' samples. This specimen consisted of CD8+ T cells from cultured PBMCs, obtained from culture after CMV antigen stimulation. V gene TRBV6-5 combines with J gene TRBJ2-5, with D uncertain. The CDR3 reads CASSYGQTQYF. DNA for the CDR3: TGTGCCAGCAGTTACGGTCAAACCCAGTACTTC.